This TCR beta chain was observed in a study of cytomegalovirus exposure and HLA in healthy donors. Whole-study context: Roughly 80 million unique TCRs from HLA-typed donors were held in an early data release.

V lost 1 base, J lost 1 base, and 10 bases lay in between. Per the germline V gene, CDR1 is MNHNS and CDR2 is SASEGT. The CDR3 has 15 amino acids. As concerns this clone: Its target is unknown.

Study conclusions and caveats: The productive fraction for most TCR beta V segments was about 87% or about 30% in an earlier analysis.

Primers: 60 Vbeta forward and 13 Jbeta reverse. The data were produced by immunoSEQ multiplex PCR, yet TCRdb's version contains in-frame clones alone and is incomplete. Of about 140,000 clones listed, over 70% are singletons. The specimen sequenced was PBMCs. This TCR derives from a man aged 40-49 years in good health and CMV-seronegative. The gene calls are TRBV6-1 and TRBJ2-5; perhaps TRBD2 as D (5 bases). In DNA form, the CDR3 reads TGTGCCAGCAGTGAAGGGAGGATTATCCAAGAGACCCAGTACTTC. This codes for CASSEGRIIQETQYF.